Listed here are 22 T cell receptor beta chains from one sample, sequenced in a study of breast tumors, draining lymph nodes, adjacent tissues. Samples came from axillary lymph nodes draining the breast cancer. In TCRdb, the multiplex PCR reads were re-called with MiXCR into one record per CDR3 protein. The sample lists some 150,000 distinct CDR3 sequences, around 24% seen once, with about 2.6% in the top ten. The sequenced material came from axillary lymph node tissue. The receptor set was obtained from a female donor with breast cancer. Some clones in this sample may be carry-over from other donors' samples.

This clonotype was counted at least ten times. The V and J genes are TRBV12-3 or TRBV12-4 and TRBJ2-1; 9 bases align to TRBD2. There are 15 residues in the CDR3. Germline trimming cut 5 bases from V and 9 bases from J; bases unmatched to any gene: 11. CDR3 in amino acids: CASSTGTSPDSEQFF. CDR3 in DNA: TGTGCCAGCAGTACCGGGACTAGCCCCGACAGTGAGCAGTTCTTC.

The CDR3 bases are TGTGCCAGCAGCCCGAGTGGGGGCTTTGGAAAAAACATTCAGTACTTC. Translation: CASSPSGGFGKNIQYF. The V and J genes are TRBV9 and TRBJ2-4, with D possibly being TRBD1 (6 bases). Deletions cut 4 bases from V and 4 bases from J, with 18 bases between. Germline V gene sequence: CDR1 SGDLS, CDR2 YYNGEE. The CDR3 runs 16 residues.

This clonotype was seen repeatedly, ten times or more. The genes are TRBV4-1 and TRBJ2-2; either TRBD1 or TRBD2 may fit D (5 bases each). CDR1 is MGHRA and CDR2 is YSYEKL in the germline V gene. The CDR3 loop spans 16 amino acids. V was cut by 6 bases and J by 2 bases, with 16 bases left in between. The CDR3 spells CASRPGTVVNTGELFF. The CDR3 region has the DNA TGCGCCAGCAGACCGGGGACGGTTGTCAACACCGGGGAGCTGTTTTTT.

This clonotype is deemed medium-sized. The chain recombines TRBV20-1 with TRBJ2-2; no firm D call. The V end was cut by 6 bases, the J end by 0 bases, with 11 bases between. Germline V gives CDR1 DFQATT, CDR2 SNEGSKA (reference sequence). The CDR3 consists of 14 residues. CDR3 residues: CSALDLTNTGELFF. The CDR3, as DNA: TGCAGTGCCCTGGACCTGACGAACACCGGGGAGCTGTTTTTT.

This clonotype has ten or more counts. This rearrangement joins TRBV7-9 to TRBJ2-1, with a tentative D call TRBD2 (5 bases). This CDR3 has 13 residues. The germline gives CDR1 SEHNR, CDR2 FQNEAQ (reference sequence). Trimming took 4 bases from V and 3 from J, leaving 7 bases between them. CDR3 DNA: TGTGCCAGCAGCTCCGGGGACTACAATGAGCAGTTCTTC. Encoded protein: CASSSGDYNEQFF. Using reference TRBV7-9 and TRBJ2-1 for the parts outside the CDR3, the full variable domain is DTGVSQNPRHKITKRGQNVTFRCDPISEHNRLYWYRQTLGQGPEFLTYFQNEAQLEKSRLLSDRFSAERPKGSFSTLEIQRTEQGDSAMYLCASSSGDYNEQFFGPGTRLTVL.

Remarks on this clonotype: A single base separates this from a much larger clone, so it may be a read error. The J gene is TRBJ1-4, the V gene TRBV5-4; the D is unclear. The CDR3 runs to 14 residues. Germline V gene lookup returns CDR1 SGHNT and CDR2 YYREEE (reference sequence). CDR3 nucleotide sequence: TGTGCCAGCAGCTTGGGTATTGAGAATGTAAAACTGTTTTTT. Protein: CASSLGIENVKLFF.

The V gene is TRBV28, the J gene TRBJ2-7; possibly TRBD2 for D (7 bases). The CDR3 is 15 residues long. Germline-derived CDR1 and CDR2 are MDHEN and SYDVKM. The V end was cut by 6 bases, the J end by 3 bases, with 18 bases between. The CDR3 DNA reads TGTGCCAGCAGGGGCCGGGGGGCAGGTGACTACGAGCAGTACTTC. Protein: CASRGRGAGDYEQYF.

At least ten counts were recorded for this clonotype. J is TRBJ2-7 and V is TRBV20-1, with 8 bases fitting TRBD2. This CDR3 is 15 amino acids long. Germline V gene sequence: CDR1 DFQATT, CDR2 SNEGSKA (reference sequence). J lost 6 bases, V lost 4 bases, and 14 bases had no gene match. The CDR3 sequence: CSATSAGASQGEQYF. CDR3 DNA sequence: TGCAGTGCTACCTCAGCGGGAGCCTCACAGGGCGAGCAGTACTTC.

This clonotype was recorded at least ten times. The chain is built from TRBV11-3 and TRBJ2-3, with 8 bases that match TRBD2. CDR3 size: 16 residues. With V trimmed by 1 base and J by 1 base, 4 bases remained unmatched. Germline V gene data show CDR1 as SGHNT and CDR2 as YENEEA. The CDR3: CASSLGVAGRTDTQYF. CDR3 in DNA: TGTGCCAGCAGCTTAGGAGTAGCGGGACGCACAGATACGCAGTATTTT.

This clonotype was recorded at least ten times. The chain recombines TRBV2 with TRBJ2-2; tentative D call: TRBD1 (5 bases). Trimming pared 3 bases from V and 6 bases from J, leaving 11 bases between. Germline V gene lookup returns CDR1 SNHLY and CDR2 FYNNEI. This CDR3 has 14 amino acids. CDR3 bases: TGTGCCAGCAGTGATTCAGGGATTGCCGGGGAGCTGTTTTTT. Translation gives CASSDSGIAGELFF.

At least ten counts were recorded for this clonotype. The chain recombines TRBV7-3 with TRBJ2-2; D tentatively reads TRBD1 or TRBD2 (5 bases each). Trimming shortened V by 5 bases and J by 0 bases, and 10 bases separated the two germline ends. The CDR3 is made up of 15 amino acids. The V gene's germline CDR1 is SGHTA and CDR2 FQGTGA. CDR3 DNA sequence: TGTGCCAGCAGCGGGACGGGCTCGAACACCGGGGAGCTGTTTTTT. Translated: CASSGTGSNTGELFF.

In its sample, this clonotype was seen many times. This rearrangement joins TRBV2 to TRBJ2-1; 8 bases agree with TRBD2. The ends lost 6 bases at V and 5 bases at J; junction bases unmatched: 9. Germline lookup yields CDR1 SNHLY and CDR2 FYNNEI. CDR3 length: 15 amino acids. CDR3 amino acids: CASRGAGEGNNEQFF. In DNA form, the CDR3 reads TGTGCCAGCAGGGGAGCGGGAGAGGGGAACAATGAGCAGTTCTTC.

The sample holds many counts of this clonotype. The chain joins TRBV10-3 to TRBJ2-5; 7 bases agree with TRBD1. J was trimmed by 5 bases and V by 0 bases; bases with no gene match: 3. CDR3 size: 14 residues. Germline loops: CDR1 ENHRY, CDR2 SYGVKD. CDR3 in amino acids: CAISESRGRETQYF. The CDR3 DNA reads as TGTGCCATCAGTGAGTCAAGGGGGCGGGAGACCCAGTACTTC.

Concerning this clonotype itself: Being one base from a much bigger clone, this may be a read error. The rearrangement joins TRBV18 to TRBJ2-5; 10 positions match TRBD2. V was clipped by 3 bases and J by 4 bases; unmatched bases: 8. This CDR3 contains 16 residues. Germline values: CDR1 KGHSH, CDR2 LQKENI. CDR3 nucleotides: TGTGCCAGCTCACCTACAGCGGGAGGGAGCGGAGAGACCCAGTACTTC. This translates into CASSPTAGGSGETQYF. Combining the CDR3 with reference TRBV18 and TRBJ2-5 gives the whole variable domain NAGVMQNPRHLVRRRGQEARLRCSPMKGHSHVYWYRQLPEEGLKFMVYLQKENIIDESGMPKERFSAEFPKEGPSILRIQQVVRGDSAAYFCASSPTAGGSGETQYFGPGTRLLVL.

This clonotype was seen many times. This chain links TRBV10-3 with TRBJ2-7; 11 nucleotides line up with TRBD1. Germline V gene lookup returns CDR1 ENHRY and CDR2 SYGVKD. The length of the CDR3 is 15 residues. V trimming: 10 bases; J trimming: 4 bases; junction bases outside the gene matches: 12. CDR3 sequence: CATGRFGQGAYEQYF. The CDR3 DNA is TGTGCCACAGGGAGATTCGGACAGGGGGCGTACGAGCAGTACTTC.

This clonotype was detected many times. CDR3 DNA: TGTGCCACCAGCAGAGATGTGCAACAAGAGACCCAGTACTTC. Protein product: CATSRDVQQETQYF. V usage is TRBV15 and J usage is TRBJ2-5; D gene uncertain. The CDR3 is 14 amino acids. V was cut by 0 bases and J by 2 bases, with 7 bases left in between. Germline V gene data show CDR1 as LNHNV and CDR2 as YYDKDF (reference sequence).

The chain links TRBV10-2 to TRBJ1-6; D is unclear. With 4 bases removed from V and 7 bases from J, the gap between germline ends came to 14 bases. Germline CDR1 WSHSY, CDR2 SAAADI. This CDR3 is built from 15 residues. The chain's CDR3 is CASSGVGPWNSPLHF. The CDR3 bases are TGCGCCAGCAGTGGAGTTGGGCCTTGGAATTCACCCCTCCACTTT.

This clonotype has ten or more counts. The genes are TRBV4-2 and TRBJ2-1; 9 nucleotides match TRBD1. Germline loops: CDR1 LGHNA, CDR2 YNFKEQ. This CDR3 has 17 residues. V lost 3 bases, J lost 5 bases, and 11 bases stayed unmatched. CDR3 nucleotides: TGTGCCAGCAGCCACATCGGGACAGGGAGGACACACAATGAGCAGTTCTTC. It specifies CASSHIGTGRTHNEQFF.

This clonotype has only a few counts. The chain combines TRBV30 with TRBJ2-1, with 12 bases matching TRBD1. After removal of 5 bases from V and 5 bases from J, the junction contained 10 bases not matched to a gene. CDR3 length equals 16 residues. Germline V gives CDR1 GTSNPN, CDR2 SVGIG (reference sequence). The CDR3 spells CAWSRGGQGANNEQFF. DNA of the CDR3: TGTGCCTGGTCCCGGGGGGGACAGGGGGCAAACAATGAGCAGTTCTTC.

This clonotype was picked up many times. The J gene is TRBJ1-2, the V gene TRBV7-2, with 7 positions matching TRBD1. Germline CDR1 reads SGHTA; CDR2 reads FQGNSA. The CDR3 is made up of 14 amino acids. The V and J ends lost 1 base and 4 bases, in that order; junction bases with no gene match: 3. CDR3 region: CASSLVRGSYGYTF. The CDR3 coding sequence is TGTGCCAGCAGCTTAGTCAGGGGGAGCTATGGCTACACCTTC.

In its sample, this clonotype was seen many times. Here the CDR3 DNA reads TGTGCCAGCAGCTTAGGGGACAGGGATTTCGAAAAACTGTTTTTT. Translated: CASSLGDRDFEKLFF. The chain couples TRBV11-2 to TRBJ1-4, with 9 bases identical to TRBD1. With 1 base clipped from V and 8 bases from J, the junction kept 5 bases outside the gene matches. CDR1 and CDR2 from the germline V gene are SGHAT and FQNNGV. The CDR3 contains 15 residues.

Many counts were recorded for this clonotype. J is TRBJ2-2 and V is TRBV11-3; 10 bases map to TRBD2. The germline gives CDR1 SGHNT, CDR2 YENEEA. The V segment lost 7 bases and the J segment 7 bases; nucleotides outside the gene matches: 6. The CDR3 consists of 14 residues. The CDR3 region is CASKAGGPIGELFF. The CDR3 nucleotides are TGTGCCAGCAAAGCGGGAGGGCCAATCGGGGAGCTGTTTTTT.